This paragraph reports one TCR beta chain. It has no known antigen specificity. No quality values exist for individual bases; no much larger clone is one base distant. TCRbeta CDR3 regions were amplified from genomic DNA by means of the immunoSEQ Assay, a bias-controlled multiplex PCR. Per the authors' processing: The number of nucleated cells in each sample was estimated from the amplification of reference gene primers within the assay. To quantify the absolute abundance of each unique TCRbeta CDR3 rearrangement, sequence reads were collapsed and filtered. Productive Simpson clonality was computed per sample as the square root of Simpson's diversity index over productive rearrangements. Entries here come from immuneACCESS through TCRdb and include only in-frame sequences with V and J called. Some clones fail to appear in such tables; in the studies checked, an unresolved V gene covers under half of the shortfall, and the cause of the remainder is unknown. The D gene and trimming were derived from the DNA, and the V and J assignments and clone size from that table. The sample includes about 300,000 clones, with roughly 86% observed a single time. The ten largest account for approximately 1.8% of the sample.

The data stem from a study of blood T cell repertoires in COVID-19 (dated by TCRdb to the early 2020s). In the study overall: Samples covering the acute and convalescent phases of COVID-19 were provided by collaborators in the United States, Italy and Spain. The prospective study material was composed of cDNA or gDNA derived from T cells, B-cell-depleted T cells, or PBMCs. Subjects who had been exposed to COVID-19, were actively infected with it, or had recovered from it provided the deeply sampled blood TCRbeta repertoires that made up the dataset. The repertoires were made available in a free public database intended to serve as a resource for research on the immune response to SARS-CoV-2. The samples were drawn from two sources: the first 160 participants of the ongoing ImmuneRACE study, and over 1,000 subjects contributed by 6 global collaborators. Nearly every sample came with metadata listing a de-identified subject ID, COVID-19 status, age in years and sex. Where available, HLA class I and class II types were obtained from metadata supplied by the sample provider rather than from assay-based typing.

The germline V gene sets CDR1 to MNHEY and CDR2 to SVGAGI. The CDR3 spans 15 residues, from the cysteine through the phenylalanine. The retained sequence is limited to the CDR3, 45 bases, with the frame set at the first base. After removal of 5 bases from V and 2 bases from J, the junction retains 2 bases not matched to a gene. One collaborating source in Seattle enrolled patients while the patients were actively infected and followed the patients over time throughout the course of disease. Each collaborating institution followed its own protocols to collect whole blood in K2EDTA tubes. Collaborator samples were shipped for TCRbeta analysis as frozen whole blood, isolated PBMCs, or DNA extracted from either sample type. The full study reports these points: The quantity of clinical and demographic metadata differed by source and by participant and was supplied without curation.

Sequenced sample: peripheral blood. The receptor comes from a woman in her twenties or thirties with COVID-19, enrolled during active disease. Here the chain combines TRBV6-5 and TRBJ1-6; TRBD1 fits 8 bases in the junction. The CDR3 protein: CASSTDRAYNSPLHF. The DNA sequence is TGTGCCAGCAGTACGGACAGGGCCTATAATTCACCCCTCCACTTT.